Described below is a single TCR beta chain sequence and its context. Its specific antigen is unknown. Base qualities were left out, and no much larger clone turns up one base away. The sample is drawn from a study of blood T cell repertoires in COVID-19 (TCRdb year 2020). Regarding the complete study: The collaborator samples originated in the United States, Italy and Spain and spanned the acute and convalescent phases of COVID-19. A freely available public database, intended as a resource for researchers studying the immune response to SARS-CoV-2, is where the repertoires were released. The samples were drawn from the first 160 participants of the ongoing ImmuneRACE study and from 1,254 subjects provided by 6 global collaborators. Nearly every sample came with metadata listing a de-identified subject ID, COVID-19 status, age in years and sex. The prospective study material was composed of cDNA or gDNA derived from T cells, B-cell-depleted T cells, or PBMCs. Where available, HLA class I and class II types were obtained from metadata supplied by the sample provider rather than from assay-based typing. The dataset comprised deeply sampled blood TCRbeta repertoires from subjects exposed to, actively infected with, or recovered from COVID-19.

The V end loses 7 bases and the J end loses 5 bases, and a stretch of 12 bases separates them. Measured from the cysteine to the phenylalanine, the CDR3 is 14 residues long. Only the CDR3 part of the read is kept: 42 bases, read in frame from the first base. Looking up the germline V gene yields CDR1 MDHEN and CDR2 SYDVKM. On the study overall, not on this receptor specifically: Clinical and demographic metadata were provided uncurated, with the amount varying by source and participant.

TCRbeta CDR3 regions were amplified from genomic DNA using the immunoSEQ Assay, a bias-controlled multiplex PCR. The original pipeline was this. Within the assay, amplification of reference gene primers was used to estimate how many nucleated cells each sample contained. To quantify the absolute abundance of each unique TCRbeta CDR3 rearrangement, sequence reads were collapsed and filtered. For each sample, productive Simpson clonality was calculated as the square root of Simpson's diversity index over productive rearrangements. The table comes from immuneACCESS by way of TCRdb, which keeps in-frame sequences with V and J called. Part of the clones is missing from these tables; in studies checked, under half for an unresolved V gene and the rest for unknown reasons. Clone size and V and J calls were adopted from that table, with D and trimming inferred from the DNA. This sample holds about 150,000 clones; roughly four fifths were observed only once. The ten largest clones represent 9.2% of the sample.

In the prospective study, participants were about 18 to 89 years old, resided in around 25 geographic areas of the United States, and were enrolled through a virtual design. In the prospective study, participants were assigned to cohorts based on the clinical history participants reported in a screening survey and a study questionnaire. Recovered participants in ImmuneRACE Cohort 3 were defined by two consecutive negative NP/OP PCR tests, clearance by a healthcare professional, or resolution of symptoms. In the prospective study, mobile phlebotomists collected whole blood, serum and a nasopharyngeal or oropharyngeal swab from each participant. Over a roughly 2-month period, participants in the prospective study had the option of providing additional blood draws and questionnaires. Prospective study blood samples were shipped either frozen or at room temperature before DNA extraction.

The chain is encoded by TRBV28 joined to TRBJ1-6; TRBD1 is a possible D gene, resting on 5 matching bases. The sequenced sample consisted of PBMCs or T cells enriched from blood (not recorded which). This clonotype was obtained from a man aged 50-60 years who had recovered from COVID-19. CDR3 reads: CASIQGGDNSPLHF. The DNA sequence is given as TGTGCCAGCATTCAGGGCGGGGATAATTCACCCCTCCACTTT.